The 12 T cell receptor beta chains below all came from one sample that was sequenced in a study of T cells in tuberculosis. Time point indicated: new active TB diagnosis, blood taken before or within 7 days of starting treatment. Method: immunoSEQ multiplex PCR; TCRdb's copy keeps in-frame clones and lacks some. This sample yields tens of thousands of clones, of which around 93% are seen a single time; 2.4% belongs to the top ten. This material consisted of PBMCs, taken at tuberculosis diagnosis. All receptors derive from an adult with tuberculosis.

The chain couples TRBV2 to TRBJ1-2; 8 bases line up with TRBD1. Germline CDR1 is SNHLY and CDR2 is FYNNEI. Trimming at V came to 6 bases and at J to 7 bases, leaving 13 bases not matched to a gene. The CDR3 has 15 amino acids. CDR3 sequence: CASSLTRQGTGGYTF. CDR3 nucleotide sequence: TGTGCCAGCAGCTTAACCCGACAGGGGACAGGTGGCTACACCTTC.

V gene TRBV29-1 combines with J gene TRBJ1-5; no clear D. V shed 5 bases and J shed 2 bases, with 10 bases lying between them. The CDR3 runs 13 residues. The germline V gene has CDR1 SQVTM and CDR2 ANQGSEA. The CDR3 reads CSVWVGGNQPQHF. In DNA, the CDR3 is TGCAGCGTTTGGGTCGGGGGCAATCAGCCCCAGCATTTT.

The chain links TRBV30 to TRBJ1-1; D gene uncertain. The V end was cut by 8 bases, the J end by 5 bases, with 12 bases between. Per the germline V gene, CDR1 is GTSNPN and CDR2 is SVGIG (reference sequence). The CDR3 runs 11 residues. The CDR3 sequence: CARSRGTEAFF. CDR3 bases: TGTGCCAGGTCGCGAGGAACTGAAGCTTTCTTT.

The CDR3 spells CASSSPLAGDSAEQFF. The CDR3 region has the DNA TGTGCCAGCAGCTCCCCACTAGCGGGGGACTCAGCAGAGCAGTTCTTC. The rearrangement joins TRBV11-2 to TRBJ2-1, with TRBD2 identical over 11 bases. Unmatched junction bases numbered 12, after V lost 4 bases and J lost 10 bases. The germline V gene has CDR1 SGHAT and CDR2 FQNNGV. The CDR3 loop spans 16 amino acids.

The rearrangement joins TRBV7-2 to TRBJ2-2; 9 bases line up with TRBD1. V was clipped by 0 bases and J by 4 bases; unmatched bases: 3. CDR1 and CDR2 (germline): SGHTA, FQGNSA. The CDR3 consists of 16 residues. For the CDR3, the DNA is TGTGCCAGCAGCTTAGCGACAGGGGGGAGCACCGGGGAGCTGTTTTTT. It codes for CASSLATGGSTGELFF.

The CDR3 DNA is TGTGCCAGCACTTCACAGAGCACTGAAGCTTTCTTT. Protein sequence: CASTSQSTEAFF. The chain combines TRBV6-5 with TRBJ1-1; D not resolved. The CDR3 extends over 12 amino acids. Germline V gene sequence: CDR1 MNHEY, CDR2 SVGAGI. Trimming removed 7 bases at V and 4 bases at J, with 10 bases between.

The V gene is TRBV10-3, the J gene TRBJ1-2; 10 nucleotides match TRBD1. The CDR3 runs 16 residues. V lost 10 bases and J lost 5; bases outside the gene matches: 16. Germline values: CDR1 ENHRY, CDR2 SYGVKD. The CDR3 is CATQPGTGVSGYGYTF. CDR3 in DNA: TGTGCCACCCAACCTGGGACAGGGGTATCGGGGTATGGCTACACCTTC.

This sequence joins TRBV4-3 and TRBJ1-1, with TRBD1 as a possible D gene (5 bases). Germline-derived CDR1 and CDR2 are LGHNA and YSLEER. The CDR3 contains 14 residues. The V end lost 2 bases, the J end lost 5 bases, and 12 bases lay between the germline ends. CDR3 DNA: TGCGCCAGCAGCCAACACACGGGGGGAACTGAAGCTTTCTTT. Residues: CASSQHTGGTEAFF.

V gene TRBV5-1 combines with J gene TRBJ2-5; weak D call: TRBD2 (5 bases). CDR1 and CDR2 (germline): SGHRS, YFSETQ. Trimming shortened V by 3 bases and J by 1 base, and 13 bases separated the two germline ends. The CDR3 is 15 amino acids. The CDR3 sequence is CASSSDGLRQETQYF. CDR3 in DNA: TGCGCCAGCAGCTCCGACGGACTTCGCCAAGAGACCCAGTACTTC.

This clone was detected only once. The rearrangement joins TRBV12-5 to TRBJ2-7; 7 bases fit TRBD2. The CDR3 is 14 amino acids. Germline values: CDR1 LGHNT, CDR2 FRNRAP. Trimming at V came to 6 bases and at J to 3 bases, leaving 8 bases not matched to a gene. The CDR3: CASGLPGGDYEQYV. In DNA form, the CDR3 reads TGTGCTAGTGGCCTCCCGGGAGGCGACTACGAGCAGTACGTC.

In its sample, this clone was seen a few times. The CDR3 DNA reads TGTGCCAGCAGTTGGTCGGAGGAAAGGATCTCCGGGGCCAACGTCCTGACTTTC. It translates to CASSWSEERISGANVLTF. The chain couples TRBV27 to TRBJ2-6; D perhaps matches TRBD2 (5 bases). This CDR3 is 18 amino acids long. Trimming pared 4 bases from V and 4 bases from J, leaving 20 bases between. The germline gives CDR1 MNHEY, CDR2 SMNVEV (reference sequence).

The chain recombines TRBV4-1 with TRBJ1-5, with D tentatively TRBD1 (5 bases). CDR1 and CDR2 (germline): MGHRA, YSYEKL. The germline V and J ends were trimmed by 0 bases and 6 bases, with 15 bases remaining between them. The CDR3 contains 16 residues. CDR3 sequence reads: CASSQEPSRVAQPQHF. DNA of the CDR3: TGCGCCAGCAGCCAAGAACCATCCAGGGTGGCTCAGCCCCAGCATTTT.